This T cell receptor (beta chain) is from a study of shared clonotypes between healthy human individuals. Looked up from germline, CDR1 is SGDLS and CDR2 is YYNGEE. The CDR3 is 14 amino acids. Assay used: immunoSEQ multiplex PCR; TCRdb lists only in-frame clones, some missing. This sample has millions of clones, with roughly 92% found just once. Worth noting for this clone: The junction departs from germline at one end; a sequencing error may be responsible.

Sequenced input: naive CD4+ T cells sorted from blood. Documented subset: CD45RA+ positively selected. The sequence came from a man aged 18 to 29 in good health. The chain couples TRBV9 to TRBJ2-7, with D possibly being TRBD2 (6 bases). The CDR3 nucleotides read TGTGCCAGCAGCGTCCGCTGGGACTCCTACGGGCAGTACTTC. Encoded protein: CASSVRWDSYGQYF.